This T cell receptor beta chain was identified in a study of T cells in localized non-small cell lung cancer. There are a few counts of this clone. The antigen is not known. This CDR3 contains 13 residues. J was trimmed by 5 bases and V by 5 bases; bases with no gene match: 3. In germline, CDR1 is LGHNA, CDR2 YNFKEQ. This table comes from immunoSEQ multiplex PCR, and its TCRdb copy is limited to in-frame clones, with some not included. The data show about 48,000 clones, around 77% seen once. Study-level findings and limits: Of the tissues analyzed, uninvolved adjacent lung showed maximal T cell clonality, greater than tumor. Heterogeneity within the tumor remains possible, as just one region underwent sequencing. In adjacent lung appeared a median about 57 of the top 100 tumor clones.

The chain employs TRBV4-2 and TRBJ1-5, with 7 bases aligning to TRBD1. This receptor was obtained from a man aged 40-75 years with stage I squamous cell lung carcinoma. Here the sequenced sample was peripheral blood, taken before any cancer treatment. The CDR3 DNA reads as TGTGCCAGCAGCGGGACAGCATATCAGCCCCAGCATTTT. This encodes CASSGTAYQPQHF.